One sample yielded the 8 T cell receptor beta chains listed below, sequenced in a study of blood T cell repertoires in COVID-19. Generated by immunoSEQ multiplex PCR, the TCRdb table keeps only in-frame clones and is missing some. Of around 370,000 clones listed, 87% were seen once; the top ten hold about 6%. What was sequenced was peripheral blood. Receptor source: a woman aged 45-65 years with COVID-19, enrolled during active disease.

The rearrangement uses TRBV6-5 and TRBJ1-2; the D is unclear. The CDR3 covers 14 residues. Germline V gives CDR1 MNHEY, CDR2 SVGAGI. With 6 bases removed from V and 4 bases from J, the gap between germline ends came to 15 bases. In DNA form, the CDR3 reads TGTGCCAGCAGAGACCCCGGGTCTCCCTATGGCTACACCTTC. Protein: CASRDPGSPYGYTF.

The V call is TRBV5-6, the J call TRBJ1-4; no clear D gene. Trimming removed 1 base from V and 2 bases from J, with 6 bases in between. There are 14 residues in the CDR3. Germline CDR1 SGHDT, CDR2 YYEEEE. The CDR3 region is CASSLTFTNEKLFF. Written as DNA, the CDR3 is TGTGCCAGCAGCTTGACTTTTACTAATGAAAAACTGTTTTTT.

This clone showed up just once. V and J are TRBV9 and TRBJ2-7, with a possible D match to TRBD1 (5 bases). Germline lookup yields CDR1 SGDLS and CDR2 YYNGEE. V was pared by 4 bases and J by 7 bases, with 21 bases between. CDR3 length: 15 amino acids. The CDR3 region is CASSIRPTDLGEQYF. In DNA, the CDR3 is TGTGCCAGCAGCATACGCCCGACAGATCTGGGGGAGCAGTACTTC.

The CDR3 DNA is TGTGCCAGTAGATTAAAGGGGGACGAGCAGTACTTC. The encoded protein is CASRLKGDEQYF. The chain combines TRBV19 with TRBJ2-7; D is perhaps TRBD1 (6 bases). Trimming took 6 bases from V and 5 from J, leaving 11 bases between them. CDR3 size: 12 residues. Germline CDR1 and CDR2: LNHDA and SQIVND (reference sequence). The full variable domain, with the rest looked up from reference TRBV19 and TRBJ2-7, is DGGITQSPKYLFRKEGQNVTLSCEQNLNHDAMYWYRQDPGQGLRLIYYSQIVNDFQKGDIAEGYSVSREKKESFPLTVTSAQKNPTAFYLCASRLKGDEQYFGPGTRLTVT.

This chain links TRBV29-1 with TRBJ2-2; 13 bases align to TRBD2. The germline CDR1 and CDR2 sequences are SQVTM and ANQGSEA. The CDR3 covers 16 residues. V trimming: 4 bases; J trimming: 4 bases; junction bases outside the gene matches: 6. CDR3 amino acids: CSVAGLAGVGTGELFF. CDR3 nucleotide sequence: TGCAGCGTTGCAGGACTAGCGGGAGTAGGCACCGGGGAGCTGTTTTTT.

This chain connects TRBV11-3 to TRBJ2-3; maybe TRBD2 (6 bases). V was trimmed by 5 bases and J by 4 bases, leaving 19 bases between them. The CDR3 consists of 16 residues. Germline loops: CDR1 SGHNT, CDR2 YENEEA. The CDR3 spells CASSDMPAGRSDTQYF. For the CDR3, the DNA is TGTGCCAGCAGCGACATGCCAGCGGGCCGATCAGATACGCAGTATTTT.

The J gene is TRBJ2-2, the V gene TRBV5-4; D may be TRBD2 (6 bases). Germline V gene sequence: CDR1 SGHNT, CDR2 YYREEE (reference sequence). Trimming took off 3 bases at V and 5 bases at J, with 17 bases between the two ends. The CDR3 loop spans 16 amino acids. CDR3 sequence: CASSSGLGAPTGELFF. The DNA of the CDR3 is TGTGCCAGCAGCTCGGGACTCGGAGCCCCTACCGGGGAGCTGTTTTTT.

The chain uses TRBV7-8 and TRBJ2-7; 9 nucleotides align to TRBD2. J was trimmed by 12 bases and V by 5 bases; bases with no gene match: 5. The CDR3 totals 11 residues. Germline loops: CDR1 SGHVS, CDR2 FQNEAQ. The CDR3 nucleotides read TGTGCCAGCAGCCCAGCGGGGGGTATGTACTTC. Translated, it gives CASSPAGGMYF.